This TCR beta chain derives from a study of T-cell reconstitution after alpha-beta-depleted transplantation in children. Using unique molecular identifiers, the investigators prepared the TCRbeta library. TCRdb re-analysed the PCR reads in MiXCR, keeping a single row per CDR3 protein. This table has about 400,000 distinct CDR3 sequences, about a fifth appearing once. CDR1 SGHAT and CDR2 FQNNGV come from the germline V gene. Losses at the gene ends were 3 bases for V and 7 bases for J; bases not matched to a gene: 4. CDR3 length: 15 amino acids. The sample consisted of PBMCs from the stem cell graft donor, taken from the stem cell graft. V gene TRBV11-2 combines with J gene TRBJ2-1, with 12 nucleotides matching TRBD2. This TCR derives from a human donor who donated a stem cell graft to a child with acute myeloid leukemia. In DNA form, the CDR3 reads TGTGCCAGCAGCTTGGACACTAGCGGGAGGAATGAGCAGTTCTTC. It codes for CASSLDTSGRNEQFF.